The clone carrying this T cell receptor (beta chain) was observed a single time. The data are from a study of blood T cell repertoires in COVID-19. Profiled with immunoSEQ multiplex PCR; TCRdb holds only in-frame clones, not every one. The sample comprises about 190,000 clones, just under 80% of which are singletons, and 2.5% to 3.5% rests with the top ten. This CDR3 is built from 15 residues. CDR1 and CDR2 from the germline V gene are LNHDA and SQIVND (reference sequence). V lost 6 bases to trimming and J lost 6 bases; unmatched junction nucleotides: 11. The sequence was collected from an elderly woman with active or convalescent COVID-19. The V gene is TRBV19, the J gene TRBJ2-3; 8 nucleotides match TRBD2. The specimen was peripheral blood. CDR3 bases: TGTGCCAGTAGGTGGTACGGGGGGGCGGCTGATACGCAGTATTTT. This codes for CASRWYGGAADTQYF.